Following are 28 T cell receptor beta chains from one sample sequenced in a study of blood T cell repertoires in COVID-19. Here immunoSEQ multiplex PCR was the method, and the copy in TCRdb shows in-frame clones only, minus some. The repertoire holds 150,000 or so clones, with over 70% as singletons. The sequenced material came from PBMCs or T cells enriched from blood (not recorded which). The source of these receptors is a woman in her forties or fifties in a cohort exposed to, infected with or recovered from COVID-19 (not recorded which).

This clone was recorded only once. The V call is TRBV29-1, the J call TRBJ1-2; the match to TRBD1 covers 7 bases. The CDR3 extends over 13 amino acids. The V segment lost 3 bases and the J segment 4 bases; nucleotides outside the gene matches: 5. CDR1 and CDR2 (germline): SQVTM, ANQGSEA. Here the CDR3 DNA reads TGCAGCGTTGATGAGGGGGCGAGCTATGGCTACACCTTC. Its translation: CSVDEGASYGYTF. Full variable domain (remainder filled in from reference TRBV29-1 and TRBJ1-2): SAVISQKPSRDICQRGTSLTIQCQVDSQVTMMFWYRQQPGQSLTLIATANQGSEATYESGFVIDKFPISRPNLTFSTLTVSNMSPEDSSIYLCSVDEGASYGYTFGSGTRLTVV.

The CDR3 reads CASSAGTGLEQYF. The DNA for the CDR3 is TGTGCCAGCAGTGCCGGGACAGGCCTCGAGCAGTACTTC. This chain connects TRBV14 to TRBJ2-7; 8 nucleotides line up with TRBD1. J was trimmed by 6 bases and V by 6 bases; bases with no gene match: 7. Germline V gene sequence: CDR1 SGHDN, CDR2 FVKESK. This CDR3 has 13 amino acids.

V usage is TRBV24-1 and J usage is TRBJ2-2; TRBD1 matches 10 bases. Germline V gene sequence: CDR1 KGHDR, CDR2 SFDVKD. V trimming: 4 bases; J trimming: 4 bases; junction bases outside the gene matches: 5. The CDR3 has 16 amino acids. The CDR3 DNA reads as TGTGCCACCAGTGACCCGGACAGGGGGGGCACCGGGGAGCTGTTTTTT. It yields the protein CATSDPDRGGTGELFF.

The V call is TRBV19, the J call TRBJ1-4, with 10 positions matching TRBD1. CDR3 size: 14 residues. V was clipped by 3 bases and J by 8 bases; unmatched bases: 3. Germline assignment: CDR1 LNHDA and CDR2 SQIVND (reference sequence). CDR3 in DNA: TGTGCCAGTAGTATCGGGACAGGGGACGAAAAACTGTTTTTT. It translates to CASSIGTGDEKLFF. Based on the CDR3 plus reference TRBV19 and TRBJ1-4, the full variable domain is DGGITQSPKYLFRKEGQNVTLSCEQNLNHDAMYWYRQDPGQGLRLIYYSQIVNDFQKGDIAEGYSVSREKKESFPLTVTSAQKNPTAFYLCASSIGTGDEKLFFGSGTQLSVL.

CDR3 amino acids: CASSHPPRPSGANVLTF. The CDR3 DNA reads TGCGCCAGCAGCCACCCGCCGAGGCCCTCTGGGGCCAACGTCCTGACTTTC. This rearrangement joins TRBV4-1 to TRBJ2-6; no clear D gene. Trimming pared 3 bases from V and 0 bases from J, leaving 12 bases between. Germline assignment: CDR1 MGHRA and CDR2 YSYEKL. CDR3 length: 17 amino acids.

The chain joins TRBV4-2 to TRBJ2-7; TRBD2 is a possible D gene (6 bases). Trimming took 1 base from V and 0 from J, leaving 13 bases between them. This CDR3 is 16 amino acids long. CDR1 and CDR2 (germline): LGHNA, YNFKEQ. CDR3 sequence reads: CASSQGGAGDSYEQYF. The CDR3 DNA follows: TGTGCCAGCAGCCAAGGCGGGGCGGGCGACTCCTACGAGCAGTACTTC.

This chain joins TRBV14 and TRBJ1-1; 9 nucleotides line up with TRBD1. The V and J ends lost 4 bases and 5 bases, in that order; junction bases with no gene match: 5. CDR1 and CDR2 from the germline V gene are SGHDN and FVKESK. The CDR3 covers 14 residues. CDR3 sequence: CASSPQGAGTEAFF. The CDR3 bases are TGTGCCAGCAGCCCACAGGGGGCCGGGACTGAAGCTTTCTTT.

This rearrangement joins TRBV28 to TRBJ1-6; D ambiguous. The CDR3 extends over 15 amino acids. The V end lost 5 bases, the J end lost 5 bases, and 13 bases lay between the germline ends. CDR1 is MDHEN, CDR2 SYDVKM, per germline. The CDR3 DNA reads TGTGCCAGCAGTGACCCACTAGGAAATAATTCACCCCTCCACTTT. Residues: CASSDPLGNNSPLHF.

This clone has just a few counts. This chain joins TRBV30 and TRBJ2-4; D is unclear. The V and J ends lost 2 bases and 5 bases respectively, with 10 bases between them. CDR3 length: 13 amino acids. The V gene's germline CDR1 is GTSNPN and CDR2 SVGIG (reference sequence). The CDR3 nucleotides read TGTGCCTGGAGTTCCCTGCTAGAAAACATTCAGTACTTC. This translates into CAWSSLLENIQYF.

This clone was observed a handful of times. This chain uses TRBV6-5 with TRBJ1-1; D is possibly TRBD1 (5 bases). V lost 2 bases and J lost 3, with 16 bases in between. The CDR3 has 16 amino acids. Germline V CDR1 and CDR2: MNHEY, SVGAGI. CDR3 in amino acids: CASSYGRVMMDTEAFF. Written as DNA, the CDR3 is TGTGCCAGCAGTTACGGCAGGGTGATGATGGACACTGAAGCTTTCTTT.

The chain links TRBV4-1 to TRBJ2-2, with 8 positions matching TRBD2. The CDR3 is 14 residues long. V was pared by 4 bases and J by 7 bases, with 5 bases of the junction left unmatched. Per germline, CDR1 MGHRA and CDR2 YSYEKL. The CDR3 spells CASSRGRIIGELFF. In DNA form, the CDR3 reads TGCGCCAGCAGCCGCGGGAGGATTATCGGGGAGCTGTTTTTT.

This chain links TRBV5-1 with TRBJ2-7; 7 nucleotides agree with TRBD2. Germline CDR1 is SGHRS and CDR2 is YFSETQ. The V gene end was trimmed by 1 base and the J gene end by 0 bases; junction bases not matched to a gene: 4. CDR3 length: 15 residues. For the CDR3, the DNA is TGCGCCAGCAGCTTGTACGGGGAGGGCTCCTACGAGCAGTACTTC. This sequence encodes CASSLYGEGSYEQYF.

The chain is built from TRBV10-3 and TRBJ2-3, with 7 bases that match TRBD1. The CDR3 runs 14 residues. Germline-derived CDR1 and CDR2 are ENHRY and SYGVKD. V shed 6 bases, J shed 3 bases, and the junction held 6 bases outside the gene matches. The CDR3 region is CAIRPGGGTDTQYF. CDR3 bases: TGTGCCATCAGACCAGGGGGTGGAACAGATACGCAGTATTTT.

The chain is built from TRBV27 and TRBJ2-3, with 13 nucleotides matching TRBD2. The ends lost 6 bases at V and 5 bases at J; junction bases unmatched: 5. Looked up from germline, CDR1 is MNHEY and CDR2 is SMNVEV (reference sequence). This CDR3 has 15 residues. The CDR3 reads CASRSLAGGEDTQYF. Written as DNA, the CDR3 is TGTGCCAGCAGGTCACTAGCGGGGGGGGAAGATACGCAGTATTTT.

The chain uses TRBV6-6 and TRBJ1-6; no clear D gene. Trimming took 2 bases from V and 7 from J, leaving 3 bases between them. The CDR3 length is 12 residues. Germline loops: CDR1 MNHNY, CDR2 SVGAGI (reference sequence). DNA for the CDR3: TGTGCCAGCAGTTACCCAAATTCACCCCTCCACTTT. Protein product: CASSYPNSPLHF.

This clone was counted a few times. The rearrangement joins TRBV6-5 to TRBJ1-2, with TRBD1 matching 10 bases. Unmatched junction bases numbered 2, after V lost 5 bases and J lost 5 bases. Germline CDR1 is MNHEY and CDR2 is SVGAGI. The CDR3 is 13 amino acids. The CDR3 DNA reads TGTGCCAGCAGTACGGGACAGGGGTATGGCTACACCTTC. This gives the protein CASSTGQGYGYTF.

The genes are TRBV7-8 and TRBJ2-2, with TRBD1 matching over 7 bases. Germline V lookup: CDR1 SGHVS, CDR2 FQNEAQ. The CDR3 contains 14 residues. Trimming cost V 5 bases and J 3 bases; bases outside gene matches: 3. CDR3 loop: CASSPGQYTGELFF. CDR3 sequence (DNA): TGTGCCAGCAGCCCGGGACAGTACACCGGGGAGCTGTTTTTT.

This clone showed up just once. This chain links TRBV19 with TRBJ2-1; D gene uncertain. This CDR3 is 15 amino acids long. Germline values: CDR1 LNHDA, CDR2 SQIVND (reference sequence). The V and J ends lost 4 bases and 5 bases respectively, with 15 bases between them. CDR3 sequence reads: CASSNRQASNNEQFF. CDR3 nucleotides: TGTGCCAGTAGTAACCGGCAGGCTTCGAACAATGAGCAGTTCTTC.

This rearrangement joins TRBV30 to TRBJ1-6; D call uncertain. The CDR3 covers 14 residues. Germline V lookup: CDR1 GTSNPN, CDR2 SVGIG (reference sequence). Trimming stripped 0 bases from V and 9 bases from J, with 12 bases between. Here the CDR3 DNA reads TGTGCCTGGAGTGTTGCCGGGGTGGGTTCACCCCTCCACTTT. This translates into CAWSVAGVGSPLHF.

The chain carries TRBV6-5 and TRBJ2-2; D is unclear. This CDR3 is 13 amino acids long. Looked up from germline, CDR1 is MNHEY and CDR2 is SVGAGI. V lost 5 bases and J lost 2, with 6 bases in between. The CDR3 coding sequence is TGTGCCAGCAGTAACAGTAACACCGGGGAGCTGTTTTTT. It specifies CASSNSNTGELFF.

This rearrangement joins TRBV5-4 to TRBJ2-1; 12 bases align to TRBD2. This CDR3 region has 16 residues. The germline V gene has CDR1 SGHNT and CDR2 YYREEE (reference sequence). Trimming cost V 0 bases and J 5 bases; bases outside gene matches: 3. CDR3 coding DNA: TGTGCCAGCAGCTTGGCGGGACTAGCGGGCGACAATGAGCAGTTCTTC. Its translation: CASSLAGLAGDNEQFF.

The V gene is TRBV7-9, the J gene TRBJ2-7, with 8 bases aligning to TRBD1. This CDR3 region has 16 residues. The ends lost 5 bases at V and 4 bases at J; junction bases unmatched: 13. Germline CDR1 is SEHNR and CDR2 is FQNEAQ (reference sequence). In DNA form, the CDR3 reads TGTGCCAGCAGCCCCCCCCTACAGGGGGGCCAGTACGAGCAGTACTTC. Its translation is CASSPPLQGGQYEQYF.

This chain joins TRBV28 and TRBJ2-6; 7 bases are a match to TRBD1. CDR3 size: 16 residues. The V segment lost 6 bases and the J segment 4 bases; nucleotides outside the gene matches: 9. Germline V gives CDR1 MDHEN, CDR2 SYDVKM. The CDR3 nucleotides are TGTGCCAGCAGACCGAGACAGGGCTCCGGGGCCAACGTCCTGACTTTC. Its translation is CASRPRQGSGANVLTF.

For the CDR3, the DNA is TGTGCCTGGGACCCGGGACAGGGGTCCGAGCAGTACTTC. As protein: CAWDPGQGSEQYF. The chain links TRBV30 to TRBJ2-7; TRBD1 agrees at 10 bases. Germline CDR1 reads GTSNPN; CDR2 reads SVGIG (reference sequence). There are 13 residues in the CDR3. Trimming cost V 5 bases and J 6 bases; bases outside gene matches: 7.

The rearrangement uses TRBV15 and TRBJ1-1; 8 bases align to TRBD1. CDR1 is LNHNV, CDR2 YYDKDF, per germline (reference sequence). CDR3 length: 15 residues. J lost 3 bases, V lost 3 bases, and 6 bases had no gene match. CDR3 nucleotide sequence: TGTGCCACCAGCAGGCCCCAGGGGGCCTACACTGAAGCTTTCTTT. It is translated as CATSRPQGAYTEAFF. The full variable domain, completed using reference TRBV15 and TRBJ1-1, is DAMVIQNPRYQVTQFGKPVTLSCSQTLNHNVMYWYQQKSSQAPKLLFHYYDKDFNNEADTPDNFQSRRPNTSFCFLDIRSPGLGDTAMYLCATSRPQGAYTEAFFGQGTRLTVV.

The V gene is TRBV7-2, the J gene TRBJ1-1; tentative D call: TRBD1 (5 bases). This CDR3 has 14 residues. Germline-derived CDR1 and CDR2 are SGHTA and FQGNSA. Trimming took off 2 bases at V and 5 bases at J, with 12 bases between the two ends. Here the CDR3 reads CASSLWQGSTEAFF. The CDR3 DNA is TGTGCCAGCAGCTTATGGCAGGGTAGTACTGAAGCTTTCTTT.

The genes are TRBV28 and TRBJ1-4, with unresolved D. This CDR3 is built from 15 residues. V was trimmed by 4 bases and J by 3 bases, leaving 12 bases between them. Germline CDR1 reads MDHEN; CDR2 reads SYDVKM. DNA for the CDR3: TGTGCCAGCAGTTCCCACGGCGGGGCTAATGAAAAACTGTTTTTT. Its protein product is CASSSHGGANEKLFF.

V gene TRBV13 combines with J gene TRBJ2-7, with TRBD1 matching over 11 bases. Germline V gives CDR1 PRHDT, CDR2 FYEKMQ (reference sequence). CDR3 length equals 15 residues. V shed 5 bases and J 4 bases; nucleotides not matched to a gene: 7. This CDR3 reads CASSQRDRGAYEQYF. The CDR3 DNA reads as TGTGCCAGCAGCCAGAGGGACAGGGGGGCATACGAGCAGTACTTC.